The TCR beta chain described here comes from a study of post-analysis software for immune sequencing data. Broader study findings: Several TRBV segments occurring more often in patients than controls included TRBV5-6, TRBV5-1 and TRBV20-1.

Germline V gives CDR1 DFQATT, CDR2 SNEGSKA (reference sequence). Between the trimmed V and J ends, which lost 0 bases and 4 bases, there was a span of 14 bases. The CDR3 spans 15 residues. A word on this clonotype: Its specificity is not known.

Unique molecular identifiers had been added to the TCR beta cDNA libraries. TCRdb re-called the PCR reads through MiXCR, storing one row per CDR3 protein. The sample has 750,000 to 950,000 distinct CDR3 sequences, about 57% seen once. Sequencing was performed on blood. The V gene is TRBV20-1, the J gene TRBJ2-3; no clear D gene. The clonotype comes from a girl aged 10 to 17 with multiple sclerosis. The CDR3 loop is CSARDLEVRPDTQYF. The CDR3 DNA is TGCAGTGCTAGAGACCTCGAGGTTCGGCCAGATACGCAGTATTTT.